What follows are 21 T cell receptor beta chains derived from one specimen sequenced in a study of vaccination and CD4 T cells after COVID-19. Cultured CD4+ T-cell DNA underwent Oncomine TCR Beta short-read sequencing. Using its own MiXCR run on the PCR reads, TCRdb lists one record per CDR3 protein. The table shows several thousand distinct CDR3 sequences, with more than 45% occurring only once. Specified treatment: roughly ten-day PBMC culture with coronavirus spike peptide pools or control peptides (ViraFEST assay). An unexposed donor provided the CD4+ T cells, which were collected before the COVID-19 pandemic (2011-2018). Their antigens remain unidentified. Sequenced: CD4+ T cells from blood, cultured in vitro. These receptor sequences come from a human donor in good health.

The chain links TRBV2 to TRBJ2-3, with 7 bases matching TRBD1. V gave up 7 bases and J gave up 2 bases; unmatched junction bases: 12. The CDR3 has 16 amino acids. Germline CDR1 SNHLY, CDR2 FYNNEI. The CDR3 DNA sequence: TGTGCCAGCAAAAACACCGGGACAGACTCCACAGATACGCAGTATTTT. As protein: CASKNTGTDSTDTQYF.

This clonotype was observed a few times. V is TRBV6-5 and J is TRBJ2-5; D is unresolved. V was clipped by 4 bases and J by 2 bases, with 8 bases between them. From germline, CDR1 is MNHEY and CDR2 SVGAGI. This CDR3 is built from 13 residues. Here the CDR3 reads CASSFRSQETQYF. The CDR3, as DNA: TGTGCCAGCAGTTTTCGTAGTCAAGAGACCCAGTACTTC.

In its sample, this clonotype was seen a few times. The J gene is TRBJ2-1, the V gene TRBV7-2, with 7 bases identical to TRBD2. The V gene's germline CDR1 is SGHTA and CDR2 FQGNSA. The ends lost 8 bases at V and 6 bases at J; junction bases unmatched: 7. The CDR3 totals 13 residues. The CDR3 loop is CASSGGGTNEQFF. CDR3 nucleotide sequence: TGTGCCAGCTCGGGGGGAGGTACCAATGAGCAGTTCTTC.

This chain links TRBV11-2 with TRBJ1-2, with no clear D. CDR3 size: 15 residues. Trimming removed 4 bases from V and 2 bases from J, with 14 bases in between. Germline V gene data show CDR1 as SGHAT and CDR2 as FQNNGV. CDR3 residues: CASSSPRRENYGYTF. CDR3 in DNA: TGTGCCAGCAGCTCCCCCCGGAGGGAAAACTATGGCTACACCTTC. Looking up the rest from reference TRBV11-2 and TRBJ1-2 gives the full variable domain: EAGVAQSPRYKIIEKRQSVAFWCNPISGHATLYWYQQILGQGPKLLIQFQNNGVVDDSQLPKDRFSAERLKGVDSTLKIQPAKLEDSAVYLCASSSPRRENYGYTFGSGTRLTVV.

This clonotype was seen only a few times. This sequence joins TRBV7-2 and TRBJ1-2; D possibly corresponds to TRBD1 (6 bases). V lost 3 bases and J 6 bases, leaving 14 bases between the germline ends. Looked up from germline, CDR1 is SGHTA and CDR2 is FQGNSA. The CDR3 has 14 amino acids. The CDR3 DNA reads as TGTGCCAGCAGCTTTAGGGGGGGCCCGGATGGCTACACCTTC. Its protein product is CASSFRGGPDGYTF.

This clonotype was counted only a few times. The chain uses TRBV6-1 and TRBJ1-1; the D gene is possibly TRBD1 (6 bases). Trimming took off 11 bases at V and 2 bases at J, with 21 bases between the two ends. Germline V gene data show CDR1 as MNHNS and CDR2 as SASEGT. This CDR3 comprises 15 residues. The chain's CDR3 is CAAQLTGLGNTEAFF. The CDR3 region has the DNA TGTGCCGCCCAATTAACAGGGCTTGGCAACACTGAAGCTTTCTTT.

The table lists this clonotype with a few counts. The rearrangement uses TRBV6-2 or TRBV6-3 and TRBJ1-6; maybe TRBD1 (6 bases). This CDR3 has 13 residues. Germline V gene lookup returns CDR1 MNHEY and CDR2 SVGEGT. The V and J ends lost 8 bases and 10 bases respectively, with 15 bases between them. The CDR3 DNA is TGTGCCAGCGGACAGAACCCGGGGTCACCCCTCCACTTT. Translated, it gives CASGQNPGSPLHF.

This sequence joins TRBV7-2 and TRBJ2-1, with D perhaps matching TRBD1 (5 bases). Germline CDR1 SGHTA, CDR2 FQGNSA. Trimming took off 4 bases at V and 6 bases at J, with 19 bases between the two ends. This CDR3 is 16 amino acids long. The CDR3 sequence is CASSSETRARGNEQFF. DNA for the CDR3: TGTGCCAGCAGCTCCGAGACCCGAGCTAGGGGCAATGAGCAGTTCTTC.

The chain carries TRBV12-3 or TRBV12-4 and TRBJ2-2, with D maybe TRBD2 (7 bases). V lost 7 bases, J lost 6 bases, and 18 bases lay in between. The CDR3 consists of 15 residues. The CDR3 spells CASTAPAGAAGELFF. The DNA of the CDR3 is TGTGCCAGCACCGCCCCGGCGGGGGCGGCCGGGGAGCTGTTTTTT.

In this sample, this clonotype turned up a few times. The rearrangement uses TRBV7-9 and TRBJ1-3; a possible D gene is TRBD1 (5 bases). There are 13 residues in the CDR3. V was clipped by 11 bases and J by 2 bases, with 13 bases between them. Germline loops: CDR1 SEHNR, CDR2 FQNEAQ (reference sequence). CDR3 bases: TGTGCCGGAAACAGGCGCACTGGAAACACCATATATTTT. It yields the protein CAGNRRTGNTIYF. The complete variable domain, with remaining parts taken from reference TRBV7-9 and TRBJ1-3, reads DTGVSQNPRHKITKRGQNVTFRCDPISEHNRLYWYRQTLGQGPEFLTYFQNEAQLEKSRLLSDRFSAERPKGSFSTLEIQRTEQGDSAMYLCAGNRRTGNTIYFGEGSWLTVV.

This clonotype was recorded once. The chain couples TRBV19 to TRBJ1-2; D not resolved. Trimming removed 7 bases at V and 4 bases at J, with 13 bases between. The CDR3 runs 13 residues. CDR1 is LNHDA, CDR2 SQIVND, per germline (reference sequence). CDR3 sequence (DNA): TGTGCCAGTATCCCCCCGGCCGGCTATGGCTACACCTTC. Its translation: CASIPPAGYGYTF. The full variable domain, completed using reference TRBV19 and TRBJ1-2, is DGGITQSPKYLFRKEGQNVTLSCEQNLNHDAMYWYRQDPGQGLRLIYYSQIVNDFQKGDIAEGYSVSREKKESFPLTVTSAQKNPTAFYLCASIPPAGYGYTFGSGTRLTVV.

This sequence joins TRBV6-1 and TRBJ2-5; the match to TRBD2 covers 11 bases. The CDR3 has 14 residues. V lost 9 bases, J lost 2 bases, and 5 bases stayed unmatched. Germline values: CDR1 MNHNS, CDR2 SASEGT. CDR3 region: CASSSGGPQETQYF. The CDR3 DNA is TGTGCCAGTTCTAGCGGGGGGCCTCAAGAGACCCAGTACTTC.

The DNA of the CDR3 is TGTGCCAGTAGTACGACGGGAACGGAGACCCAGTACTTC. Its protein is CASSTTGTETQYF. This chain joins TRBV19 and TRBJ2-5, with D perhaps TRBD2 (5 bases). V shed 4 bases and J shed 5 bases, with 11 bases lying between them. The length of the CDR3 is 13 residues. Germline lookup yields CDR1 LNHDA and CDR2 SQIVND (reference sequence).

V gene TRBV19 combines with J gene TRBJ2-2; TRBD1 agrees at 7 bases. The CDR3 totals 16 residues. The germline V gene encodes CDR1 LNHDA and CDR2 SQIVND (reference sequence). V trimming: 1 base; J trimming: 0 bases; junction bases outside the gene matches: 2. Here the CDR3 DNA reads TGTGCCAGTAGTATAGGCCAGGGGGCGAACACCGGGGAGCTGTTTTTT. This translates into CASSIGQGANTGELFF.

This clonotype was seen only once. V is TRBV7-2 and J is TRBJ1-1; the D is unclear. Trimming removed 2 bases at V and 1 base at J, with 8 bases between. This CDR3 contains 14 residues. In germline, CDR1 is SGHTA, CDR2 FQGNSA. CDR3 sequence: CASSLRYRNTEAFF. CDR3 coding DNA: TGTGCCAGCAGCTTAAGGTACAGGAACACTGAAGCTTTCTTT.

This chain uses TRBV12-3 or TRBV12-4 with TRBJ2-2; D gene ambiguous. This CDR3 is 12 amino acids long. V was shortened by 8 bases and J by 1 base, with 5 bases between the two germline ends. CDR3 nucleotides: TGTGCCAGCCCCGGGAACACCGGGGAGCTGTTTTTT. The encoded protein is CASPGNTGELFF.

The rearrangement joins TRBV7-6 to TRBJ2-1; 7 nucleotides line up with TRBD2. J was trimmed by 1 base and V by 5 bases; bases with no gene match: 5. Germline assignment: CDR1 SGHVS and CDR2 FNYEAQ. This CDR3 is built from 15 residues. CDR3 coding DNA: TGTGCCAGCAGCCCTACTAGCGCGTCCTACAATGAGCAGTTCTTC. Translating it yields CASSPTSASYNEQFF.

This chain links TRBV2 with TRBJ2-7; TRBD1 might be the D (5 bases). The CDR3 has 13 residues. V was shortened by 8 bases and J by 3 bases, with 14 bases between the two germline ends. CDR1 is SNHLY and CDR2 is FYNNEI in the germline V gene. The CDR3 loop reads CASRLDSSYEQYF. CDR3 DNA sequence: TGTGCCAGCCGATTAGACAGTAGCTACGAGCAGTACTTC. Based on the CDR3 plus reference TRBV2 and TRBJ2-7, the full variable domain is EPEVTQTPSHQVTQMGQEVILRCVPISNHLYFYWYRQILGQKVEFLVSFYNNEISEKSEIFDDQFSVERPDGSNFTLKIRSTKLEDSAMYFCASRLDSSYEQYFGPGTRLTVT.

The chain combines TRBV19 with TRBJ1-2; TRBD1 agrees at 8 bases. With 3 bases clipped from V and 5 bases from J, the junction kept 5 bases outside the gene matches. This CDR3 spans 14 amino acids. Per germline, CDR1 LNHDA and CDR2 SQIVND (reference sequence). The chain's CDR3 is CASSIQGAQYGYTF. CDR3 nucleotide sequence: TGTGCCAGTAGTATTCAGGGGGCCCAATATGGCTACACCTTC.

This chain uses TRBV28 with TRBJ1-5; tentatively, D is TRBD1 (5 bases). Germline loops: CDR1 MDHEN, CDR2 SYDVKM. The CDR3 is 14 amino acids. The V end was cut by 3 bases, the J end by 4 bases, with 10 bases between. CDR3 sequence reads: CASSFPAGNQPQHF. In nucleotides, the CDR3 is TGTGCCAGCAGTTTTCCGGCAGGGAATCAGCCCCAGCATTTT.

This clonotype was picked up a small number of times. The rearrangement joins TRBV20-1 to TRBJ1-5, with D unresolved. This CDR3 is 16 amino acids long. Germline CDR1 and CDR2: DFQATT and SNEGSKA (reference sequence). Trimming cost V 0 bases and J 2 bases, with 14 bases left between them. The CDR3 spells CSARDRRRGGNQPQHF. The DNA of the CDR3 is TGCAGTGCTAGAGATCGGAGACGTGGTGGCAATCAGCCCCAGCATTTT.